Below are 24 T cell receptor beta chains sequenced from a single sample in a study of shared clonotypes between healthy human individuals. TCRdb's table, derived via immunoSEQ multiplex PCR, lists solely in-frame clones and lacks some. The data contain 490,000 or so clones, about 82% of them singletons. The sample comprised PBMCs. The receptors were gathered from a woman in her thirties or forties in good health. Some clones in this sample may be carry-over from other donors' samples.

The rearrangement joins TRBV19 to TRBJ1-5; D ambiguous. Trimming took 5 bases from V and 3 from J, leaving 5 bases between them. This CDR3 region has 12 residues. Germline V gene lookup returns CDR1 LNHDA and CDR2 SQIVND (reference sequence). The CDR3 region has the DNA TGTGCCAGTAGTCCGCACAATCAGCCCCAGCATTTT. Its translation is CASSPHNQPQHF.

This chain joins TRBV4-1 and TRBJ1-4; tentative D call: TRBD1 (6 bases). Trimming removed 0 bases from V and 3 bases from J, with 11 bases in between. CDR1 is MGHRA, CDR2 YSYEKL, per germline. The CDR3 contains 16 residues. CDR3 in DNA: TGCGCCAGCAGCCAAGATTGGGGGGCCTCTAATGAAAAACTGTTTTTT. Protein: CASSQDWGASNEKLFF.

This chain uses TRBV28 with TRBJ2-1; D may match TRBD1 or TRBD2 (8 bases each). The CDR3 totals 18 residues. V was pared by 4 bases and J by 5 bases, with 24 bases between. Germline values: CDR1 MDHEN, CDR2 SYDVKM. CDR3 sequence: CASSSDRAVGTRNNEQFF. CDR3 DNA: TGTGCCAGCAGTTCGGACAGGGCAGTCGGGACTAGAAACAATGAGCAGTTCTTC. The whole variable domain, filled in from reference TRBV28 and TRBJ2-1, reads DVKVTQSSRYLVKRTGEKVFLECVQDMDHENMFWYRQDPGLGLRLIYFSYDVKMKEKGDIPEGYSVSREKKERFSLILESASTNQTSMYLCASSSDRAVGTRNNEQFFGPGTRLTVL.

The gene calls are TRBV7-3 and TRBJ2-5; D unresolved. Trimming pared 5 bases from V and 0 bases from J, leaving 10 bases between. This CDR3 region has 14 residues. Germline V gene lookup returns CDR1 SGHTA and CDR2 FQGTGA. This CDR3 reads CASSPAGNQETQYF. As DNA, the CDR3 is TGTGCCAGCAGCCCCGCAGGAAACCAAGAGACCCAGTACTTC.

The chain's CDR3 is CASSLGGQLTYGYTF. The CDR3, as DNA: TGTGCCAGCAGCTTAGGAGGACAGTTAACCTATGGCTACACCTTC. The rearrangement joins TRBV7-2 to TRBJ1-2; TRBD1 is a possible D gene (6 bases). From germline, CDR1 is SGHTA and CDR2 FQGNSA. The CDR3 extends over 15 amino acids. The V end lost 1 base, the J end lost 4 bases, and 13 bases lay between the germline ends.

The V call is TRBV29-1, the J call TRBJ2-5; 15 nucleotides line up with TRBD2. With V trimmed by 7 bases and J by 5 bases, 11 bases remained unmatched. CDR1 and CDR2 (germline): SQVTM, ANQGSEA. CDR3 length: 16 amino acids. CDR3 loop: CSASGLAGGPHETQYF. CDR3 nucleotides: TGCAGCGCTTCTGGACTAGCGGGAGGGCCTCACGAGACCCAGTACTTC.

V gene TRBV7-2 combines with J gene TRBJ2-5; the D call may be TRBD1 or TRBD2 (5 bases each). The V gene's germline CDR1 is SGHTA and CDR2 FQGNSA. The CDR3 has 11 residues. V lost 5 bases and J lost 10, with 11 bases in between. As DNA, the CDR3 is TGTGCCAGCAGCCCAGTGGGGGTCCAGTACTTC. Translation gives CASSPVGVQYF.

The table lists this clone with a count of one. The chain combines TRBV11-2 with TRBJ1-1; D ambiguous. V was shortened by 1 base and J by 1 base, with 7 bases between the two germline ends. The CDR3 totals 14 residues. From germline, CDR1 is SGHAT and CDR2 FQNNGV. Here the CDR3 reads CASSLVSGNTEAFF. The CDR3 nucleotides are TGTGCCAGCAGCTTAGTGTCAGGGAACACTGAAGCTTTCTTT.

The chain has TRBV18 and TRBJ2-3; 8 nucleotides match TRBD2. CDR1 is KGHSH, CDR2 LQKENI, per germline. J gave up 3 bases and V 2 bases, and 4 bases lay outside the gene matches. This CDR3 has 15 residues. This CDR3 is CASSPRASGTDTQYF. In DNA form, the CDR3 reads TGTGCCAGCTCACCAAGGGCTAGCGGGACAGATACGCAGTATTTT. The complete variable domain, with remaining parts taken from reference TRBV18 and TRBJ2-3, reads NAGVMQNPRHLVRRRGQEARLRCSPMKGHSHVYWYRQLPEEGLKFMVYLQKENIIDESGMPKERFSAEFPKEGPSILRIQQVVRGDSAAYFCASSPRASGTDTQYFGPGTRLTVL.

This clone has just a few counts. V gene TRBV27 combines with J gene TRBJ2-1; TRBD2 matches 9 bases. The CDR3 is made up of 14 amino acids. Germline loops: CDR1 MNHEY, CDR2 SMNVEV (reference sequence). V lost 6 bases to trimming and J lost 11 bases; unmatched junction nucleotides: 11. The CDR3 DNA reads TGTGCCAGCAGCCCCGGGACTAGCACGTTACAGCAGTTCTTC. Translation: CASSPGTSTLQQFF.

This clone was found a few times. A much larger clone is a single base away; this may be a read error. The same CDR3 also results from other DNA sequences found in this sample. This rearrangement joins TRBV7-2 to TRBJ2-5; 9 bases fit TRBD2. With V trimmed by 3 bases and J by 5 bases, 7 bases remained unmatched. This CDR3 region has 15 residues. Germline CDR1 is SGHTA and CDR2 is FQGNSA. CDR3 in DNA: TGTGCCAGCAGCTTGGCTAGCGGGATCGGGGAGACCCAGTACTTC. This gives the protein CASSLASGIGETQYF.

The chain employs TRBV6-1 and TRBJ2-7; TRBD1 aligns across 12 bases. The CDR3 is 18 residues long. CDR1 and CDR2 (germline): MNHNS, SASEGT. V was pared by 4 bases and J by 0 bases, with 10 bases of the junction left unmatched. The chain's CDR3 is CASSARDRGLPSSYEQYF. For the CDR3, the DNA is TGTGCCAGCAGTGCCCGGGACAGGGGGCTACCCAGCTCCTACGAGCAGTACTTC.

The chain links TRBV5-1 to TRBJ1-3, with 8 bases lining up with TRBD1. This CDR3 has 15 amino acids. V lost 0 bases and J lost 4; bases outside the gene matches: 3. The germline CDR1 and CDR2 sequences are SGHRS and YFSETQ. CDR3 protein: CASSLDRGAGNTIYF. The CDR3 bases are TGCGCCAGCAGCTTGGACAGGGGGGCCGGAAACACCATATATTTT. Complete variable domain (other parts from reference TRBV5-1 and TRBJ1-3): KAGVTQTPRYLIKTRGQQVTLSCSPISGHRSVSWYQQTPGQGLQFLFEYFSETQRNKGNFPGRFSGRQFSNSRSEMNVSTLELGDSALYLCASSLDRGAGNTIYFGEGSWLTVV.

This clone was recorded only once. The J gene is TRBJ2-4, the V gene TRBV6-1; 8 bases align to TRBD1. Germline trimming cut 4 bases from V and 6 bases from J; bases unmatched to any gene: 11. The CDR3 is 16 residues long. CDR1 is MNHNS, CDR2 SASEGT, per germline. This chain's CDR3 is CASSVPGGREGNIQYF. The CDR3, as DNA: TGTGCCAGCAGTGTCCCAGGGGGCAGGGAAGGAAACATTCAGTACTTC.

The chain combines TRBV30 with TRBJ2-5, with TRBD1 matching over 11 bases. The DNA end favors TRBJ2-7, so the J call may be wrong. Looked up from germline, CDR1 is GTSNPN and CDR2 is SVGIG (reference sequence). This CDR3 region has 13 residues. The DNA for the CDR3 is TGTGCCTGGGGGACAGGGGGGACCTACGAGCAGTACTTC. Translating it yields CAWGTGGTYEQYF.

This clone was seen repeatedly, ten times or more. V usage is TRBV23-1 and J usage is TRBJ1-1; 7 nucleotides agree with TRBD1. TRBV23-1 is an ORF for which the function is uncertain. With V trimmed by 6 bases and J by 3 bases, 7 bases remained unmatched. The CDR3 sequence is 14 residues long. The CDR3 loop is CASSPQGRYTEAFF. In DNA form, the CDR3 reads TGCGCCAGCAGCCCACAGGGGAGGTACACTGAAGCTTTCTTT.

The chain has TRBV19 and TRBJ2-3, with D tentatively TRBD2 (5 bases). The V gene's germline CDR1 is LNHDA and CDR2 SQIVND (reference sequence). V was pared by 5 bases and J by 6 bases, with 12 bases between. CDR3 length equals 13 residues. The chain's CDR3 is CASSPDFSDTQYF. In nucleotides, the CDR3 is TGTGCCAGTAGTCCGGACTTTTCGGATACGCAGTATTTT. The entire variable domain, with the rest obtained from reference TRBV19 and TRBJ2-3, is as follows: DGGITQSPKYLFRKEGQNVTLSCEQNLNHDAMYWYRQDPGQGLRLIYYSQIVNDFQKGDIAEGYSVSREKKESFPLTVTSAQKNPTAFYLCASSPDFSDTQYFGPGTRLTVL.

V and J are TRBV18 and TRBJ2-1; D gene uncertain. The CDR3 extends over 12 amino acids. The ends were cut back, 1 base at V and 6 bases at J, with 4 bases in the middle. Germline-derived CDR1 and CDR2 are KGHSH and LQKENI. Written as DNA, the CDR3 is TGTGCCAGCTCACCACAGGGCAATGAGCAGTTCTTC. Its translation: CASSPQGNEQFF.

Details on this clone: One end of the junction is discordant with germline, which a read error may explain. This chain connects TRBV6-6 to TRBJ2-6; D might be TRBD1 or TRBD2, each matching 5 bases. The CDR3 consists of 16 residues. Per germline, CDR1 MNHNY and CDR2 SVGAGI (reference sequence). The CDR3 DNA reads as TGTGCCAGCAGTTACTCACTAGTATCTGGGGCCAACGTTCTGACTTTC. This sequence encodes CASSYSLVSGANVLTF.

The V and J genes are TRBV7-2 and TRBJ2-3; D possibly corresponds to TRBD2 (5 bases). This CDR3 region has 16 residues. V lost 1 base, J lost 0 bases, and 11 bases lay in between. Per germline, CDR1 SGHTA and CDR2 FQGNSA. CDR3 sequence reads: CASSLGTLASTDTQYF. The DNA for the CDR3 is TGTGCCAGCAGCTTAGGGACGCTAGCTAGCACAGATACGCAGTATTTT.

The chain carries TRBV7-9 and TRBJ2-1; 7 bases agree with TRBD2. CDR1 is SEHNR and CDR2 is FQNEAQ in the germline V gene (reference sequence). Trimming took 2 bases from V and 4 from J; bases not matched to a gene: 17. The CDR3 sequence is 19 residues long. The DNA of the CDR3 is TGTGCCAGCAGCTTACTAGGACTAGTCCCACTATCCTCATACAATGAGCAGTTCTTC. Translation gives CASSLLGLVPLSSYNEQFF.

The rearrangement uses TRBV28 and TRBJ1-1; no firm D call. The germline V gene has CDR1 MDHEN and CDR2 SYDVKM. The CDR3 is 15 amino acids. Trimming removed 4 bases at V and 3 bases at J, with 15 bases between. The CDR3 DNA is TGTGCCAGCAGTTCCAAGCCTGACGGATACACTGAAGCTTTCTTT. This sequence encodes CASSSKPDGYTEAFF.

The rearrangement joins TRBV5-1 to TRBJ2-2, with 10 bases identical to TRBD1. Germline V gene sequence: CDR1 SGHRS, CDR2 YFSETQ. This CDR3 has 16 amino acids. V shed 5 bases, J shed 3 bases, and the junction held 7 bases outside the gene matches. CDR3 DNA: TGCGCCAGCAGTCCGGCCGGGACAGGGGACACCGGGGAGCTGTTTTTT. It translates to CASSPAGTGDTGELFF.

The chain uses TRBV18 and TRBJ2-7; 12 nucleotides line up with TRBD2. CDR1 and CDR2 (germline): KGHSH, LQKENI. V was clipped by 6 bases and J by 6 bases; unmatched bases: 12. There are 16 residues in the CDR3. Here the CDR3 DNA reads TGTGCCAGCTCCCCGACCTTCCTAGCGGGAGGGGTCGAGCAGTACTTC. Its translation is CASSPTFLAGGVEQYF.